This T cell receptor (beta chain) was recorded in a study of blood T cell repertoires in COVID-19. As for the study in general: There were acute and convalescent COVID-19 samples, and they came from the United States, Italy and Spain. In each case, the material was cDNA or gDNA derived from T cells, B-cell-depleted T cells, or PBMCs.

Study processing details: Amplified reference gene primers provided the basis for estimating nucleated cell counts. Sequenced by immunoSEQ multiplex PCR; TCRdb stores in-frame clones only, minus some. The D gene and trimming were derived from the DNA, and the V and J assignments and clone size from that table. The sample holds about 490,000 clones, 80% to 90% seen once. The CDR3 totals 15 residues. Germline V gives CDR1 KGHDR, CDR2 SFDVKD. V gave up 3 bases and J gave up 6 bases; unmatched junction bases: 7. This clonotype originated in a human donor in a cohort sampled during active COVID-19. Material: peripheral blood. The genes are TRBV24-1 and TRBJ2-1, with 7 bases lining up with TRBD1. CDR3 residues: CATSDQQGIGNEQFF. The CDR3 coding sequence is TGTGCCACCAGTGATCAACAGGGGATCGGCAATGAGCAGTTCTTC.